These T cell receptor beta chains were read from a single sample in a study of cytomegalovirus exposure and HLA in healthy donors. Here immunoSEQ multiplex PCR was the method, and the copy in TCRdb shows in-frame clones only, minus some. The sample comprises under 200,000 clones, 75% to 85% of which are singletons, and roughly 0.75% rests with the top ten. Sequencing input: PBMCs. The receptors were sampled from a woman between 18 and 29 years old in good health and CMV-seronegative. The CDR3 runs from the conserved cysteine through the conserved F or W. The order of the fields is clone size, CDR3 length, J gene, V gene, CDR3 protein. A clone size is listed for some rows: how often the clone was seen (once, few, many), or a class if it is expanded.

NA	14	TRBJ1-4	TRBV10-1	CASSTAKEGEKLFF
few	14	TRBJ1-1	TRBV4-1	CASSLGQVGTEAFF
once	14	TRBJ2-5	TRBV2	CASSVLGQQETQYF
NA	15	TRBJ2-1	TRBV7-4	CASSSAGKDWNEQFF
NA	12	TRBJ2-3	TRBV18	CASSTITDTQYF
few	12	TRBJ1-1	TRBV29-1	CSVVVEGTEAFF
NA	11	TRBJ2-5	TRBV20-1	CSASLAETQYF
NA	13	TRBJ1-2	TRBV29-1	CSAMGQYEAAYTF
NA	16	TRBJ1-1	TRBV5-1	CASSKDRDFGDTEAFF
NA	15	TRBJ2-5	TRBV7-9	CASSFGSGSGETQYF
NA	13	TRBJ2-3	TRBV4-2	CASSQESPDTQYF
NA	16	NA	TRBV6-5	CASSYSIGGEAYEQYF
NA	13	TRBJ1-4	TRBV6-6	CASSYSPNEKLFF
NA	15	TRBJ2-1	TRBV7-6	CASSPAAGSYNEQFF
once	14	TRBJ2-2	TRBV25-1	CASSIRRDTGELFF